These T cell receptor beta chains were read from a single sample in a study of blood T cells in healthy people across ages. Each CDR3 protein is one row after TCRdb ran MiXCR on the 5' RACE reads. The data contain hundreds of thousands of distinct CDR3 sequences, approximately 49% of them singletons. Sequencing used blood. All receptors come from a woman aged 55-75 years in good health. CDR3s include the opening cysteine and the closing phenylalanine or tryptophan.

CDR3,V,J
CATMLRETQYF,TRBV28,TRBJ2-5
CASRRTGGGNEQFF,TRBV25-1,TRBJ2-1
CASSQDLSRDYNEQYF,TRBV4-3,TRBJ2-7
CASSLVRQSFSYEQYF,TRBV7-2,TRBJ2-7
CASSRRGQGAEETQYF,TRBV18,TRBJ2-5
CASSRYGQGGEQYF,TRBV7-2,TRBJ2-5
CASSSGTSGVETQYF,TRBV11-2,TRBJ2-5
CATSRSGIYQYF,TRBV15,TRBJ2-3
CSVRGVEKLFF,TRBV20-1,TRBJ1-4
CVSSYRAGPYQETQYF,TRBV6-5,TRBJ2-5
CASTLAGRGYTF,TRBV28,TRBJ1-2
CASSHTQGNEKLFF,TRBV5-1,TRBJ1-4
CASSAGTSGGARTDTQYF,TRBV9,TRBJ2-3
CASSIVAGTSPYEQYF,TRBV7-8,TRBJ2-7
CSARDAGLARHEQYF,TRBV20-1,TRBJ2-7
CASSGRLHEQFF,TRBV28,TRBJ2-1
CSVGRGLAGRETQFF,TRBV29-1,TRBJ2-1
CAISENPGRGLAGVNYEQYF,TRBV10-3,TRBJ2-7
CASSQGLALDTQYF,TRBV4-3,TRBJ2-3
CASSWTAEETQYF,TRBV5-1,TRBJ2-5
CASSYRETAYEQYF,TRBV6-5,TRBJ2-7
CASSGRGGTEAFF,TRBV7-3,TRBJ1-1
CASSRDQGSYGYTF,TRBV4-3,TRBJ1-2
CASSFGAHEQFF,TRBV7-2,TRBJ2-1